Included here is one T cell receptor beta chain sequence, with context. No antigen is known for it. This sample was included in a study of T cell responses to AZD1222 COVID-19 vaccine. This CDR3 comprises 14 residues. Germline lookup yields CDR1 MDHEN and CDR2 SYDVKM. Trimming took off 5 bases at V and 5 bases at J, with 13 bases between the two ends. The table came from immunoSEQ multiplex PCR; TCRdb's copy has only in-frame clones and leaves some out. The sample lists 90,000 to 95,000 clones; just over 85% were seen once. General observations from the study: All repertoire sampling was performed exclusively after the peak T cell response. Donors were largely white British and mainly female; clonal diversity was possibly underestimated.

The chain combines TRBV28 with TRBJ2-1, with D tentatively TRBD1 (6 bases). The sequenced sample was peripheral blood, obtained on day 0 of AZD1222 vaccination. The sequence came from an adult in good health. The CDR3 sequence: CASSGTYRDNEQFF. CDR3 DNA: TGTGCCAGCAGTGGAACCTACAGGGACAATGAGCAGTTCTTC.